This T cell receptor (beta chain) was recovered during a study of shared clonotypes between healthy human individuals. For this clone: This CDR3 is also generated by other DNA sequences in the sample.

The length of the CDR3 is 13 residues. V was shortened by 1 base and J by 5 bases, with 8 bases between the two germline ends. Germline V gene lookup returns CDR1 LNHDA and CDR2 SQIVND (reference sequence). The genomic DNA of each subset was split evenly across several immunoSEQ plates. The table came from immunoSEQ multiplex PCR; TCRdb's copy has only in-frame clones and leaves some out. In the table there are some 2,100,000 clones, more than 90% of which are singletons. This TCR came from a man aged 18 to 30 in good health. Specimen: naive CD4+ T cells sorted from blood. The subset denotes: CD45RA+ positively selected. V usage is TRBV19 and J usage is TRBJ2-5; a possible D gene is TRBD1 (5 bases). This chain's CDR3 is CASSIGRAETQYF. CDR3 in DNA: TGTGCCAGTAGTATAGGCAGGGCGGAGACCCAGTACTTC.